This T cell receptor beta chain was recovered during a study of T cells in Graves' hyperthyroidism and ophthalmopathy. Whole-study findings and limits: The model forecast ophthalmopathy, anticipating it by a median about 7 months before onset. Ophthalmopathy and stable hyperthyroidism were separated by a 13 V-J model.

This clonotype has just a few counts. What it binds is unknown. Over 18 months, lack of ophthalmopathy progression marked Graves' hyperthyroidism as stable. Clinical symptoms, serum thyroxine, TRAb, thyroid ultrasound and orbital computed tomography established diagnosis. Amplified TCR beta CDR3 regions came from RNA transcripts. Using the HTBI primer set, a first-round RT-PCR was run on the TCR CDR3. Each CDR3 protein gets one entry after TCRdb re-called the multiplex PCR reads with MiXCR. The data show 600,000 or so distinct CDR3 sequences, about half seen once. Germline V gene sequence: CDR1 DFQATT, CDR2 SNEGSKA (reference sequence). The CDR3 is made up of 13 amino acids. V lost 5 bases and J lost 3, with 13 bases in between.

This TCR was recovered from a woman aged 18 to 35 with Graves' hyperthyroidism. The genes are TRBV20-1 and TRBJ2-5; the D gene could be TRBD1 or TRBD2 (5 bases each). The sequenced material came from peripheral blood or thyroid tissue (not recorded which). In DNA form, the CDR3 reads TGCAGTGCTCGACTGGGACCCAAAGAGACCCAGTACTTC. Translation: CSARLGPKETQYF.